A selection of T cell receptor beta chains follows, all from one sample in a study of radiotherapy plus CTLA-4 blockade in lung cancer. TCRdb's table, derived via immunoSEQ multiplex PCR, lists solely in-frame clones and lacks some. The sample contains tens of thousands of clones, 78% of which appear only once. This material consisted of peripheral blood, taken from a patient treated with radiotherapy plus ipilimumab. The receptors stem from a human donor with non-small cell lung cancer who had a partial response to radiotherapy plus ipilimumab. Some clones in this sample may be carry-over from other donors' samples. Each CDR3 is given with its conserved first and last residue. Fields, in order: V gene, J gene, clone size, D gene, CDR3 DNA, CDR3 protein. The D gene is left open where the match is weak. A row's size may be missing; if present it is once, few, many or a size class.

TRBV2	TRBJ1-4	NA	NA	TGTGCCAGCAGCTACTGGGAGAACCTGTTTTTT	CASSYWENLFF
TRBV18	TRBJ2-2	few	NA	TGTGCCAGCTCACCAGTGGGCCAGGGTGGCACCGGGGAGCTGTTTTTT	CASSPVGQGGTGELFF
TRBV2	TRBJ2-2	NA	NA	TGTGCCAGCAGTGAACAGGGGCTCACCGGGGAGCTGTTTTTT	CASSEQGLTGELFF
TRBV15	TRBJ1-2	NA	NA	TGTGCCACCAGCAGAGACAGGATTCGCTATGGCTACACCTTC	CATSRDRIRYGYTF
TRBV18	TRBJ2-7	NA	NA	TGTGCCAGCTCCCGAGCTCCTGGGGGCCAAGGGGTCGCCTACGAGCAGTACTTC	CASSRAPGGQGVAYEQYF
TRBV5-1	TRBJ2-4	NA	NA	TGCGCCAGCAGCTCGGGTGGGGCCGGTTTAAACATTCAGTACTTC	CASSSGGAGLNIQYF
TRBV19	TRBJ2-2	NA	TRBD2	TGTGCCAGTAATCGACTAGCGGGCACCGGGGAGCTGTTTTTT	CASNRLAGTGELFF
TRBV18	TRBJ2-1	NA	NA	TGTGCCAGCTCACCTGGGCAGGGAGGCAATGAGCAGTTCTTC	CASSPGQGGNEQFF
TRBV9	TRBJ2-6	NA	TRBD2	TGTGCCAGCAGCGTAGCGGCTAGCGGGGGGGCTGGGGCCAACGTCCTGACTTTC	CASSVAASGGAGANVLTF
TRBV28	TRBJ2-1	NA	NA	TGTGCCAGCAGCCTTGGGGAGTTCTCCTACAATGAGCAGTTCTTC	CASSLGEFSYNEQFF
TRBV5-8	TRBJ2-1	NA	TRBD1	TGTGCCAGCAGCTTACCGGGACAGGTGCAGAATGAGCAGTTCTTC	CASSLPGQVQNEQFF
TRBV5-1	TRBJ2-4	NA	NA	TGCGCCAGCAGCTATAAGACGGACGCGGGCATTCAGTACTTC	CASSYKTDAGIQYF
TRBV7-7	TRBJ2-5	NA	TRBD1	TGTGCCAGCAGCTTAGACAGGGGACAGGGGAGTACCCAGTACTTC	CASSLDRGQGSTQYF
TRBV5-6	TRBJ2-3	NA	NA	TGTGCCAGCAGCTTGGGTCTGCGCGCCACAGATACGCAGTATTTT	CASSLGLRATDTQYF
TRBV7-2	TRBJ2-7	NA	TRBD1	TGTGCCAGCAGCTTAGGGGGCGGGACAGGGGGCTACGAGCAGTACTTC	CASSLGGGTGGYEQYF
TRBV2	TRBJ2-3	NA	NA	TGTGCCAGCAATAGGGGGGGAACAGATACGCAGTATTTT	CASNRGGTDTQYF
TRBV11-2	TRBJ2-2	few	NA	TGTGCCAGCAGACCGCTAACAGGGAACACCGGGGAGCTGTTTTTT	CASRPLTGNTGELFF
TRBV7-8	TRBJ2-1	NA	TRBD2	TGTGCCAGCAGCTTAGTCAGCGCTAGCGGGAGAAGATCCTCCTACAATGAGCAGTTCTTC	CASSLVSASGRRSSYNEQFF
TRBV7-3	TRBJ2-2	NA	TRBD2	TGTGCCAGCACCTCCGGACTAGCGAACACCGGGGAGCTGTTTTTT	CASTSGLANTGELFF
TRBV11-2	TRBJ2-7	NA	NA	TGTGCCAGCAGCTTGGGCAGGCTAGAGCAGTACTTC	CASSLGRLEQYF
TRBV6-1	TRBJ2-3	NA	TRBD1	TGTGCCAGCAGTACAGGGGCTAGCACAGATACGCAGTATTTT	CASSTGASTDTQYF
TRBV6-1	TRBJ2-7	NA	TRBD1	TGTGCCAGCAGAGTCGACAGGGACCTACGTAGCAAGCAGTACTTC	CASRVDRDLRSKQYF
TRBV28	TRBJ2-7	NA	TRBD1	TGTGCCACCCACGGGACAGTCTCCTACGAGCAGTACTTC	CATHGTVSYEQYF
TRBV7-8	TRBJ2-5	NA	NA	TGTGCCAGCAGCCCCCTGGTCCGGTTTCTAGGCCAAGAGACCCAGTACTTC	CASSPLVRFLGQETQYF
TRBV4-1	TRBJ2-7	NA	NA	TGCGCCAGCAGCCCATCACTAGCCGCTAACCGCTACGAGCAGTACTTC	CASSPSLAANRYEQYF
TRBV6-6	TRBJ2-6	NA	NA	TGTGCCAGCACCTACGGGGGGCGGTCGTACCCGTTCAGAACTTTC	CASTYGGRSYPFRTF
TRBV19	TRBJ1-1	NA	NA	TGTGCCAGTAGTATAGGACCCAGGGTTGAAGCTTTCTTT	CASSIGPRVEAFF
TRBV18	TRBJ2-5	NA	TRBD2	TGTGCCAGCTCACCACCGGGACTAGCGGGGGGATTGGAGACCCAGTACTTC	CASSPPGLAGGLETQYF
TRBV7-3	TRBJ2-1	NA	NA	TGTGCCAGCAGCTTAAATGGGGGCCTCTACAATGAGCAGTTCTTC	CASSLNGGLYNEQFF
TRBV25-1	TRBJ1-1	NA	NA	TGTGCCAGCAGTGAATCCATAGGGGACACTGAAGCTTTCTTT	CASSESIGDTEAFF
TRBV5-1	TRBJ2-5	NA	NA	TGCGCCAGCAGCACCAGGGTCCAAGAGACCCAGTACTTC	CASSTRVQETQYF
TRBV5-1	TRBJ2-5	NA	TRBD2	TGCGCCAGCAGCCTAGACGGGAGGGCGAGAGAGACCCAGTACTTC	CASSLDGRARETQYF
TRBV5-1	TRBJ1-2	once	TRBD1	TGCGCCAGCAGCCCCCGACAGGGGGCCGGCTATGGCTACACCTTC	CASSPRQGAGYGYTF
TRBV4-2	TRBJ2-5	NA	TRBD2	TGTGCCAGCAGCCAAGCGGGACTAGCGGCGGTGAAAGAGACCCAGTACTTC	CASSQAGLAAVKETQYF
TRBV5-3	TRBJ2-7	NA	NA	TGTGCCAGAAGCTTGGCAGTAGACAGTAGCTCCTACGAGCAGTACTTC	CARSLAVDSSSYEQYF